These T cell receptor beta chains were read from a single sample in a study of multiple sclerosis patients with progressive multifocal leukoencephalopathy. The protocol was immunoSEQ multiplex PCR, while the TCRdb copy is restricted to in-frame clones and leaves out a portion. The profile shows over 20,000 clones, around 93% of them singletons. The specimen was PBMCs, collected from a patient treated with natalizumab. The receptors derive from a man younger than 45 with multiple sclerosis. The CDR3 runs from the conserved cysteine through the conserved F or W. A D gene is named only where the DNA matches it firmly. Size is stated for part of the rows, as once, few or many counts, or as a class when the clone is expanded.

>TRBJ1-1|NA|TRBV7-2|NA
TGTGCCAGCAGCTTAGTCGCAGGGTCTTCCACTGAAGCTTTCTTT
CASSLVAGSSTEAFF
>TRBJ2-4|TRBD1|TRBV19|NA
TGTGCCAGTAGTAGCGACAGGGGCGGCATTCAGTACTTC
CASSSDRGGIQYF
>TRBJ2-1|NA|TRBV10-3|NA
TGTGCCATCAGTGAGTCAGGGGTTTCTGAGCAGTTCTTC
CAISESGVSEQFF
>TRBJ1-5|NA|TRBV23-1|NA
TGCGCCAGCAGTCAGGAGGGGGGGGGTCAGCCCCAGCATTTT
CASSQEGGGQPQHF
>TRBJ2-1|TRBD2|TRBV11-2|NA
TGTGCCAGCAGCCCGACCGGGACTAGCGCGAATTTCAATGAGCAGTTCTTC
CASSPTGTSANFNEQFF
>TRBJ1-1|NA|TRBV12-5|NA
TGTGCTAGTGGTCCCTTGGATGGTCGGGCTTTCTTT
CASGPLDGRAFF
>TRBJ1-5|NA|TRBV30|NA
TGTGCCTGGAGGGGAGGCCCAGGTGGGCCCCAGCATTTT
CAWRGGPGGPQHF
>TRBJ1-4|TRBD1|TRBV15|NA
TGTGCCACCAGCAGAGATCTTCGACAGGGTTGGGAAAAACTGTTTTTT
CATSRDLRQGWEKLFF
>TRBJ1-4|NA|TRBV6-5|NA
TGTGCCAGCAGCCCTCTCAGGGCTCCGGGCGAAAAACTGTTTTTT
CASSPLRAPGEKLFF
>TRBJ1-2|NA|TRBV6-6|few
TGTGCCAGCAGTCCCCAACCTAACTATGGCTACACCTTC
CASSPQPNYGYTF